Detailed here is one T cell receptor beta chain. Its specificity is not known. The CDR3 runs 13 residues. V was cut by 2 bases and J by 4 bases, with 8 bases left in between. CDR1 PRHDT and CDR2 FYEKMQ come from the germline V gene (reference sequence). This sample is drawn from a study of post-analysis software for immune sequencing data. In the study overall: Both relapsing-remitting and secondary progressive multiple sclerosis featured among the disease courses, as did progressive-relapsing multiple sclerosis.

Unique molecular identifiers were carried by the TCR beta cDNA libraries. TCRdb reanalysed the PCR reads using MiXCR and keeps one entry per CDR3 protein. The sample records around 770,000 distinct CDR3 sequences, 35% to 55% being singletons. Findings of the study overall: Comparison with controls showed significantly lower normalized Chao1 diversity in multiple sclerosis patients. Relative to controls, patients had a few TRBV segments at higher frequency, with TRBV5-6, TRBV5-1 and TRBV20-1 among these.

The TCR sequence derives from a girl between 5 and 17 years old with multiple sclerosis. The chain recombines TRBV13 with TRBJ2-5; perhaps TRBD1 as D (6 bases). The specimen was blood. In nucleotides, the CDR3 is TGTGCCAGCAGCTTACACAGGGCAGAGACCCAGTACTTC. Its protein product is CASSLHRAETQYF. The whole variable domain, remainder taken from reference TRBV13 and TRBJ2-5, is AAGVIQSPRHLIKEKRETATLKCYPIPRHDTVYWYQQGPGQDPQFLISFYEKMQSDKGSIPDRFSAQQFSDYHSELNMSSLELGDSALYFCASSLHRAETQYFGPGTRLLVL.